This T cell receptor (beta chain) originates from a study of PD-L1 blockade in urothelial cancer. Turning to the study itself: Patients had received 0 to 3 prior chemotherapy regimens.

CDR3 length equals 14 residues. Trimming pared 3 bases from V and 0 bases from J, leaving 5 bases between. Per the germline V gene, CDR1 is LNHDA and CDR2 is SQIVND (reference sequence). Produced via immunoSEQ multiplex PCR; TCRdb's table is partial and in-frame only. The data contain about 74,000 clones, 85% to 90% of them singletons. The time point was: pretreatment peripheral blood. Material: PBMCs, obtained around atezolizumab (anti-PD-L1) treatment. The chain employs TRBV19 and TRBJ2-2; D not certain. The sequence came from a man between 65 and 79 years old with urothelial cancer. This chain's CDR3 is CASSMVANTGELFF. The CDR3 coding sequence is TGTGCCAGTAGTATGGTAGCGAACACCGGGGAGCTGTTTTTT.